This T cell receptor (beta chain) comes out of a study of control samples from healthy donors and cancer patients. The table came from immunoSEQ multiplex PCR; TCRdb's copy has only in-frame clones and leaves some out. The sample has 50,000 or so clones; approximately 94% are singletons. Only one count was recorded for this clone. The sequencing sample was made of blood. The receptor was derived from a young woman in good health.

The CDR3 bases are TGCGCCAGCAGCCCGGGACAGGGGGTGGATATGAACACTGAAGCTTTCTTT. Protein sequence: CASSPGQGVDMNTEAFF. The chain links TRBV5-1 to TRBJ1-1; 11 nucleotides match TRBD1. J was trimmed by 0 bases and V by 4 bases; bases with no gene match: 8. This CDR3 is 17 amino acids long. Germline V CDR1 and CDR2: SGHRS, YFSETQ.